The clone carrying this T cell receptor beta chain was recorded many times. This sample stems from a study of blood T cell repertoires in COVID-19. Study-level information: Sites across the United States, Italy and Spain contributed samples from acute and convalescent COVID-19.

Only in-frame clones appear in the TCRdb table, and some are missing; sequencing was by immunoSEQ multiplex PCR. The sample carries around 86,000 clones, 75% to 85% recorded once. From germline, CDR1 is MDHEN and CDR2 SYDVKM. The CDR3 contains 17 residues. V lost 5 bases, J lost 0 bases, and 8 bases stayed unmatched. The sequenced sample was peripheral blood. The genes are TRBV28 and TRBJ2-3; the match to TRBD2 covers 10 bases. The source is a woman of 80 years or more with acute or convalescent COVID-19. CDR3 nucleotide sequence: TGTGCCAGCAGTGCTCTTTGGACTAGCGGCAGCACAGATACGCAGTATTTT. Its protein is CASSALWTSGSTDTQYF.